Below are 9 T cell receptor beta chains sequenced from a single sample in a study of control samples from healthy donors and cancer patients. The data were produced by immunoSEQ multiplex PCR, yet TCRdb's version contains in-frame clones alone and is incomplete. Of some 95,000 clones listed, roughly 90% were seen once; the top ten hold about 3%. The sequenced sample consisted of blood. The receptors were sampled from a human donor in good health. The donor label of this sample is uncertain.

The chain links TRBV21-1 to TRBJ2-5; TRBD2 is the table's D call, not checked against the DNA. TRBV21-1 is given as a pseudogene. The CDR3 extends over 15 amino acids. The CDR3 here is CASSKDGSEWETQYF. CDR3 bases: TGTGCCAGCAGCAAAGACGGGTCAGAATGGGAGACCCAGTACTTC.

This rearrangement joins TRBV7-6 to TRBJ1-4, with TRBD1 as a possible D gene (6 bases). This CDR3 contains 15 residues. Trimming removed 6 bases from V and 5 bases from J, with 16 bases in between. CDR1 is SGHVS, CDR2 FNYEAQ, per germline. The CDR3 sequence: CASRPIGGGNEKLFF. For the CDR3, the DNA is TGTGCCAGCAGACCCATAGGGGGAGGGAATGAAAAACTGTTTTTT.

The gene calls are TRBV3-1 (or the pseudogene TRBV3-2) and TRBJ1-3; D remains unclear. There are 14 residues in the CDR3. Trimming took off 4 bases at V and 0 bases at J, with 7 bases between the two ends. Germline V gene data show CDR1 as LGHDT and CDR2 as YNNKEL (reference sequence). CDR3: CASSPGSSGNTIYF. In nucleotides, the CDR3 is TGTGCCAGCAGCCCGGGGAGCTCTGGAAACACCATATATTTT.

This rearrangement joins TRBV19 to TRBJ1-2; D ambiguous. V lost 1 base to trimming and J lost 2 bases, with 11 bases between them. Germline V gene sequence: CDR1 LNHDA, CDR2 SQIVND (reference sequence). This CDR3 comprises 15 residues. The CDR3 sequence is CASSIAGGLNYGYTF. CDR3 coding DNA: TGTGCCAGTAGTATAGCCGGCGGCCTGAACTATGGCTACACCTTC.

The J gene is TRBJ2-2, the V gene TRBV24-1; 7 bases align to TRBD2. V lost 6 bases and J lost 9; bases outside the gene matches: 9. From germline, CDR1 is KGHDR and CDR2 SFDVKD. This CDR3 is built from 14 residues. CDR3 region: CATSPPGRDRELFF. CDR3 DNA sequence: TGTGCCACCAGTCCGCCAGGGAGGGACCGGGAGCTGTTTTTT.

The chain links TRBV15 to TRBJ2-1; 8 bases map to TRBD1. The CDR3 has 15 residues. V lost 3 bases and J lost 2; bases outside the gene matches: 3. The germline CDR1 and CDR2 sequences are LNHNV and YYDKDF (reference sequence). CDR3 region: CATSSGQGPYNEQFF. In DNA, the CDR3 is TGTGCCACCAGCAGTGGACAGGGACCCTACAATGAGCAGTTCTTC.

V is TRBV7-2 and J is TRBJ2-5; tentatively, D is TRBD2 (6 bases). There are 15 residues in the CDR3. V was clipped by 5 bases and J by 7 bases, with 20 bases between them. Per the germline V gene, CDR1 is SGHTA and CDR2 is FQGNSA. CDR3 region: CASSTPQAGHGTQYF. As DNA, the CDR3 is TGTGCCAGCAGCACGCCTCAAGCGGGCCACGGGACCCAGTACTTC.

The chain joins TRBV29-1 to TRBJ1-4, with D perhaps TRBD1 (5 bases). Germline assignment: CDR1 SQVTM and CDR2 ANQGSEA. The ends were cut back, 0 bases at V and 12 bases at J, with 17 bases in the middle. The CDR3 sequence is 14 residues long. The chain's CDR3 is CSVEDGASQGELFF. CDR3 DNA sequence: TGCAGCGTTGAAGATGGGGCATCCCAGGGAGAACTGTTTTTT.

The chain has TRBV5-1 and TRBJ1-4; D possibly corresponds to TRBD1 (5 bases). Trimming shortened V by 4 bases and J by 5 bases, and 18 bases separated the two germline ends. CDR3 size: 16 residues. CDR1 SGHRS and CDR2 YFSETQ come from the germline V gene. The CDR3 nucleotides read TGCGCCAGCAGCCTGAGTCCCGGGACCGACAATGAAAAACTGTTTTTT. Residues: CASSLSPGTDNEKLFF.